The clone carrying this T cell receptor beta chain was found once. Germline CDR1 reads SEHNR; CDR2 reads FQNEAQ (reference sequence). The junction had 6 bases not matched to a gene; V was cut back by 7 bases and J by 5 bases. The CDR3 consists of 15 residues. This sample is part of a study of blood T cell repertoires in COVID-19. Data came from immunoSEQ multiplex PCR; TCRdb stores just in-frame clones and leaves some out. The sample contains about 40,000 clones, about 79% of which appear only once. This rearrangement joins TRBV7-9 to TRBJ2-2, with 11 bases matching TRBD2. This receptor was taken from a woman aged 55-69 years with acute or convalescent COVID-19. Material: peripheral blood. The CDR3 coding sequence is TGTGCCAGCAAAATTCTAGCGGGGGGAACCGGGGAGCTGTTTTTT. It encodes CASKILAGGTGELFF. Full variable domain (outside the CDR3, taken from reference TRBV7-9 and TRBJ2-2): DTGVSQNPRHKITKRGQNVTFRCDPISEHNRLYWYRQTLGQGPEFLTYFQNEAQLEKSRLLSDRFSAERPKGSFSTLEIQRTEQGDSAMYLCASKILAGGTGELFFGEGSRLTVL.